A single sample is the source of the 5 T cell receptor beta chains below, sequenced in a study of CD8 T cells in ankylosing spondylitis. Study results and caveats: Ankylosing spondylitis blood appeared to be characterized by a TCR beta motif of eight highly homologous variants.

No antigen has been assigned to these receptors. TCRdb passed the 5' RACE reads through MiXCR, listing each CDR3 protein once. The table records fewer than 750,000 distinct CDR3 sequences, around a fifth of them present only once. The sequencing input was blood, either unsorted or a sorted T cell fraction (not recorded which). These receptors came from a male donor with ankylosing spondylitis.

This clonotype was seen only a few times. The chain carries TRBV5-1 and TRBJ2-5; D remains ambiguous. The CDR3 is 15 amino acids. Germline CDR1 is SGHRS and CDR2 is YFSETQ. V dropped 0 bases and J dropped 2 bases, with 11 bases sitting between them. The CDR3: CASSLARGNQETQYF. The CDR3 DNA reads TGCGCCAGCAGCTTGGCCAGAGGCAATCAAGAGACCCAGTACTTC.

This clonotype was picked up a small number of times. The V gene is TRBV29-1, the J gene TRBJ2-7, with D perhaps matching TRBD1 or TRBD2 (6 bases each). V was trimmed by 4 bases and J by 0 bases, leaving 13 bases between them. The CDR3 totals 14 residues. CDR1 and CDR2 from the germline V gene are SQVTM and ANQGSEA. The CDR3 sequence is CSVGRGPSSYEQYF. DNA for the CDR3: TGCAGCGTTGGACGGGGGCCCAGCTCCTACGAGCAGTACTTC.

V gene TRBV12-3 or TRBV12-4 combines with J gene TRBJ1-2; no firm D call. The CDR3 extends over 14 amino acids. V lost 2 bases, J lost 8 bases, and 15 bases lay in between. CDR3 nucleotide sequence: TGTGCCAGCAGTTTAAGCCCCACGGGAGAAGGCTACACCTTC. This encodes CASSLSPTGEGYTF.

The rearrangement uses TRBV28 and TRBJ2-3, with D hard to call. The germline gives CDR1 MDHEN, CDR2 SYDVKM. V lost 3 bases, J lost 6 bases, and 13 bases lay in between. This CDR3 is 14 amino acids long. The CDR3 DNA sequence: TGTGCCAGCAGTTTCGGGCCAGGATGGGATACGCAGTATTTT. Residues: CASSFGPGWDTQYF.

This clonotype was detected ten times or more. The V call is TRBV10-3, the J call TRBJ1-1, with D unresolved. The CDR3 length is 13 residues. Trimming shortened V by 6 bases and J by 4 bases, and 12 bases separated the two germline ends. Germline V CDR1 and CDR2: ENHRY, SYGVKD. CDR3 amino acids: CAISEGIFTEAFF. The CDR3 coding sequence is TGTGCCATCAGCGAGGGTATATTCACTGAAGCTTTCTTT.